This is a list of T cell receptor beta chains from one sample in a study of regulatory T cells in long-lasting Graves disease. TCRdb fed the multiplex PCR reads into MiXCR, producing one record per CDR3 protein. The sample records around 400,000 distinct CDR3 sequences, around a sixth being singletons. Sequencing used peripheral blood mononuclear cells (PBMCs), obtained at new diagnosis, from a patient treated with antithyroid drugs. These receptors all come from a female donor with Graves disease. Each CDR3 is given with its conserved first and last residue. The D gene is left open where the match is weak. The size of a clone is reported for some rows only, either as once, few or many, or as a class for expanded clones.

D gene: TRBD1; J gene: TRBJ1-5; clone size: many; V gene: TRBV2; CDR3 DNA: TGTGCCAGCAGTGCCCCTCGGACAGGGGTGCATCAGCCCCAGCATTTT; CDR3 protein: CASSAPRTGVHQPQHF
D gene: -; J gene: TRBJ2-7; clone size: many; V gene: TRBV12-3/TRBV12-4; CDR3 DNA: TGTGCCAGCACCCTTGGGACAATCTCCTACGAGCAGTACTTC; CDR3 protein: CASTLGTISYEQYF
D gene: TRBD2; J gene: TRBJ2-1; clone size: many; V gene: TRBV12-3/TRBV12-4; CDR3 DNA: TGTGCCAGCAGACTACTAGCGGGAGTGCAGGATGAGCAGTTCTTC; CDR3 protein: CASRLLAGVQDEQFF
D gene: TRBD2; J gene: TRBJ2-7; clone size: many; V gene: TRBV7-8; CDR3 DNA: TGTGCCAGCAGCTCCGGGACTAGCGGGGGAGAGCAGTACTTC; CDR3 protein: CASSSGTSGGEQYF
D gene: -; J gene: TRBJ2-7; clone size: many; V gene: TRBV12-3/TRBV12-4; CDR3 DNA: TGTGCCAGCGCCCCGACTGGGGGCTCCTACGAGCAGTACTTC; CDR3 protein: CASAPTGGSYEQYF
D gene: -; J gene: TRBJ2-7; clone size: many; V gene: TRBV7-9; CDR3 DNA: TGTGCCAGCTCAGAGAGTCCAGGCTACGAGCAGTACTTC; CDR3 protein: CASSESPGYEQYF
D gene: -; J gene: TRBJ2-2; clone size: few; V gene: TRBV9; CDR3 DNA: TGTGCCAGCAGCGTAGAACTAGCTATCGACACCGGGGAGCTGTTTTTT; CDR3 protein: CASSVELAIDTGELFF
D gene: -; J gene: TRBJ2-4; clone size: -; V gene: TRBV28; CDR3 DNA: TGTGCCAGCAGTGAGGGGCAGAGGATTCAGTACTTC; CDR3 protein: CASSEGQRIQYF
D gene: TRBD1; J gene: TRBJ1-6; clone size: many; V gene: TRBV28; CDR3 DNA: TGTGCCAGCAGAAAAGACAGGGCGTCCTATAATTCACCCCTCCACTTT; CDR3 protein: CASRKDRASYNSPLHF
D gene: TRBD2; J gene: TRBJ2-2; clone size: -; V gene: TRBV29-1; CDR3 DNA: TGCAGCGTTGAACTGGGACTAGCGGGCGTTAGGAGGGAGCTGTTTTTT; CDR3 protein: CSVELGLAGVRRELFF
D gene: TRBD2; J gene: TRBJ2-2; clone size: -; V gene: TRBV4-2; CDR3 DNA: TGTGCCAGCAGAACTCCGGGACTAGCGGGAACCGGGGAGCTGTTTTTT; CDR3 protein: CASRTPGLAGTGELFF
D gene: -; J gene: TRBJ2-2; clone size: -; V gene: TRBV5-4; CDR3 DNA: TGTGCCAGCACCTACCACAGGGCCGGGGAGCTGTTTTTT; CDR3 protein: CASTYHRAGELFF
D gene: TRBD1; J gene: TRBJ2-7; clone size: -; V gene: TRBV29-1; CDR3 DNA: TGCAGCGTCAAGGGTGGGCAGGGGGCCCCCTACGAGCAGTGCTTC; CDR3 protein: CSVKGGQGAPYEQCF
D gene: TRBD1; J gene: TRBJ1-1; clone size: few; V gene: TRBV5-6; CDR3 DNA: TGTGCCAGCAGCCACCCCTTGGACAGGGATTGGTCCCCTGAAGCTTTCTTT; CDR3 protein: CASSHPLDRDWSPEAFF
D gene: -; J gene: TRBJ1-2; clone size: many; V gene: TRBV5-1; CDR3 DNA: TGTGCCAGCAGTCGTGGACAAAACTATGGCTACACCTTC; CDR3 protein: CASSRGQNYGYTF
D gene: TRBD2; J gene: TRBJ2-5; clone size: -; V gene: TRBV20-1; CDR3 DNA: TGCAGCACAGAAGGGGCTAGCGGGGGTGTGGAGACCCAGTACTTC; CDR3 protein: CSTEGASGGVETQYF
D gene: -; J gene: TRBJ1-6; clone size: many; V gene: TRBV20-1; CDR3 DNA: TGCAGTGCTAGCCGCGTGGATTCACCCCTCCACTTT; CDR3 protein: CSASRVDSPLHF
D gene: -; J gene: TRBJ2-7; clone size: many; V gene: TRBV7-9; CDR3 DNA: TGTGCCAGCAGCTTAGACGGGGAAGCCGCCGAGCAGTACTTC; CDR3 protein: CASSLDGEAAEQYF
D gene: -; J gene: TRBJ1-5; clone size: many; V gene: TRBV30; CDR3 DNA: TGTGCCTGGAGCCTACCGGATCAGCCCCAGCATTTT; CDR3 protein: CAWSLPDQPQHF
D gene: TRBD1; J gene: TRBJ1-2; clone size: -; V gene: TRBV25-1; CDR3 DNA: TGTGCCACTTCCTCTCGACAGGGATTGGATGGCTACACCTTC; CDR3 protein: CATSSRQGLDGYTF
D gene: -; J gene: TRBJ1-2; clone size: -; V gene: TRBV9; CDR3 DNA: TGTGCCAGCAGCGTAACGAGCAGGGTCTTGACCTTC; CDR3 protein: CASSVTSRVLTF
D gene: -; J gene: TRBJ2-5; clone size: -; V gene: TRBV7-9; CDR3 DNA: TGTGCCAGCAGCGCACTACAAGAGACCCAGTACTTC; CDR3 protein: CASSALQETQYF
D gene: -; J gene: TRBJ2-4; clone size: many; V gene: TRBV6-1; CDR3 DNA: TGTGCCAGCAGTGAATCAAGGGGAGTTACGAACATTCAGTACTTC; CDR3 protein: CASSESRGVTNIQYF